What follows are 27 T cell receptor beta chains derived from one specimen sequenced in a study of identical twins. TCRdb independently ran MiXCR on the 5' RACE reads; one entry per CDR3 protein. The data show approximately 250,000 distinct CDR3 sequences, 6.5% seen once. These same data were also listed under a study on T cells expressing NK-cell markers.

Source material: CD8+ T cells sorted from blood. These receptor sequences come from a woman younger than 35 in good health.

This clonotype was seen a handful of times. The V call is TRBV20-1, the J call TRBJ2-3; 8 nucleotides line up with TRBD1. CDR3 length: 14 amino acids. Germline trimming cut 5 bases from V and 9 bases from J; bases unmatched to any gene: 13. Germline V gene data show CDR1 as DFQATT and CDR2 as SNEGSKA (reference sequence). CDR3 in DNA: TGCAGTGCTTTGACAGGGGCGCCAACAGGGACGCAGTATTTT. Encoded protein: CSALTGAPTGTQYF.

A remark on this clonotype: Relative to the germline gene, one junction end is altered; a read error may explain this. The CDR3 DNA is TGTGCCAGCTCACCATCTAAGGAGTTT. As protein: CASSPSKEF. The chain has TRBV18 and TRBJ1-4, with D unclear. From germline, CDR1 is KGHSH and CDR2 LQKENI. The CDR3 spans 9 residues.

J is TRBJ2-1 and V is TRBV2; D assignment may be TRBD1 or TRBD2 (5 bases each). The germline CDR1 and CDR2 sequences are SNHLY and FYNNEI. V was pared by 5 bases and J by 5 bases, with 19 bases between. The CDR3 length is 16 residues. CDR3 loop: CASSPMTPSGHNEQFF. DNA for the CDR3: TGTGCCAGCAGTCCAATGACCCCCTCGGGGCACAATGAGCAGTTCTTC. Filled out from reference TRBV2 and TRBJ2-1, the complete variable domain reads EPEVTQTPSHQVTQMGQEVILRCVPISNHLYFYWYRQILGQKVEFLVSFYNNEISEKSEIFDDQFSVERPDGSNFTLKIRSTKLEDSAMYFCASSPMTPSGHNEQFFGPGTRLTVL.

The CDR3 sequence is CASSSDREETQYF. CDR3 bases: TGTGCCAGCAGCTCGGACAGGGAAGAGACCCAGTACTTC. The chain has TRBV7-8 and TRBJ2-5; 8 nucleotides match TRBD1. V trimming: 4 bases; J trimming: 3 bases; junction bases outside the gene matches: 1. Per the germline V gene, CDR1 is SGHVS and CDR2 is FQNEAQ. CDR3 length: 13 residues.

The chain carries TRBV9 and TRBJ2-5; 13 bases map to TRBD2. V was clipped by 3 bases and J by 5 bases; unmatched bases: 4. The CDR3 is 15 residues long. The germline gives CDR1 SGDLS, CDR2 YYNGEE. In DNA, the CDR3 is TGTGCCAGCAGCGCAGGGACTAGCGGGGTTGAGACCCAGTACTTC. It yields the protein CASSAGTSGVETQYF. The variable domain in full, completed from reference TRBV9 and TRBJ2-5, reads DSGVTQTPKHLITATGQRVTLRCSPRSGDLSVYWYQQSLDQGLQFLIQYYNGEERAKGNILERFSAQQFPDLHSELNLSSLELGDSALYFCASSAGTSGVETQYFGPGTRLLVL.

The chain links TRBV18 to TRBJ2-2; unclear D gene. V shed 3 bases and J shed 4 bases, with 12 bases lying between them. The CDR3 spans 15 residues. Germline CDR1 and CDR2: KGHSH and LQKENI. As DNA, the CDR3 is TGTGCCAGCTCACCTCGGCCGGTCCCCACCGGGGAGCTGTTTTTT. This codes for CASSPRPVPTGELFF.

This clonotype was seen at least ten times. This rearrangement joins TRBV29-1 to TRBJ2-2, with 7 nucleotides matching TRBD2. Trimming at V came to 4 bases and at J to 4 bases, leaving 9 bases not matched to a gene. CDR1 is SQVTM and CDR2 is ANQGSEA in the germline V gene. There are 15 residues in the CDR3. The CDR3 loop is CSVGAASGATGELFF. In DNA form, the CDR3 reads TGCAGCGTTGGGGCGGCTAGCGGAGCCACCGGGGAGCTGTTTTTT.

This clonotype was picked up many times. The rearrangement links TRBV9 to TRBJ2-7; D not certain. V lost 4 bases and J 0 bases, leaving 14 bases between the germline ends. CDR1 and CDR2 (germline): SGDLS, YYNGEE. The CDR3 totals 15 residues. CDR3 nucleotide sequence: TGTGCCAGCAGCCCGTCGCCCGCGAGCTCCTACGAGCAGTACTTC. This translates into CASSPSPASSYEQYF.

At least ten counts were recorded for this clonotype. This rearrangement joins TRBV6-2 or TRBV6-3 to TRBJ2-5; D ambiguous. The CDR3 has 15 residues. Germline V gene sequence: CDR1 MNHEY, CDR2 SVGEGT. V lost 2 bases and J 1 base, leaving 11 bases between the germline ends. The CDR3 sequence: CASSYGGGFQETQYF. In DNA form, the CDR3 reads TGTGCCAGCAGTTACGGTGGCGGTTTCCAAGAGACCCAGTACTTC.

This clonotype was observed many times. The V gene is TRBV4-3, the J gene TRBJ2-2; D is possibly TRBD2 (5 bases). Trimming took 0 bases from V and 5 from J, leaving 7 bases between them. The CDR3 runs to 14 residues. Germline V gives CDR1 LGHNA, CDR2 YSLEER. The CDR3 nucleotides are TGCGCCAGCAGCCAAGAGGAGCGGACCGGGGAGCTGTTTTTT. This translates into CASSQEERTGELFF.

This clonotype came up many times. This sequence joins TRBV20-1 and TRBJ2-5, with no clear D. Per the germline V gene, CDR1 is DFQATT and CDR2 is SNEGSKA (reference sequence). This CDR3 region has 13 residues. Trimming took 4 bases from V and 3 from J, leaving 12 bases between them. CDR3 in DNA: TGCAGTGCTATCTTAGCTCATGAAGAGACCCAGTACTTC. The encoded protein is CSAILAHEETQYF.

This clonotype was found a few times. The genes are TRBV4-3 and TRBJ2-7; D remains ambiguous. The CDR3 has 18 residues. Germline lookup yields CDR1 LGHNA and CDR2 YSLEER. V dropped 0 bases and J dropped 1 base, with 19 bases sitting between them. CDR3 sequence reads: CASSQDLTVPSPSYEQYF. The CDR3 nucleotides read TGCGCCAGCAGCCAAGATTTAACAGTCCCCAGTCCGTCCTACGAGCAGTACTTC.

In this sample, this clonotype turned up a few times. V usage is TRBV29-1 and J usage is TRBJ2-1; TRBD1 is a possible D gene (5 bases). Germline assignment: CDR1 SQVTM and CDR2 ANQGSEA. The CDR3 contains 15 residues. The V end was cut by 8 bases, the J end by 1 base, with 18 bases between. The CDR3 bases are TGCAGCACCGACGGTTGGGGCTCTTCCTACAATGAGCAGTTCTTC. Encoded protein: CSTDGWGSSYNEQFF.

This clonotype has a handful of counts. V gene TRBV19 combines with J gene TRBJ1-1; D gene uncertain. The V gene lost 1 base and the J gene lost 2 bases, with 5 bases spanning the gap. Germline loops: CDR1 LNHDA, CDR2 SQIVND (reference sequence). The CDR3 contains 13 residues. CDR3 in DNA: TGTGCCAGTAGTATAGGGCACAACACTGAAGCTTTCTTT. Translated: CASSIGHNTEAFF.

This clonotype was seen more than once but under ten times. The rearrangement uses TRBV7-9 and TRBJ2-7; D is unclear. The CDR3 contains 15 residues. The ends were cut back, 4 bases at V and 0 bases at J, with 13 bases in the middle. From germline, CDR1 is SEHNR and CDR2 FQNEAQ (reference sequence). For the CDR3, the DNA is TGTGCCAGCAGCTCGACTTTTTTAAGCTCCTACGAGCAGTACTTC. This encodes CASSSTFLSSYEQYF.

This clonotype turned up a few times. CDR3 coding DNA: TGTGCCAGCAGCTTTTTTGCAGAGTCAGATACGCAGTATTTT. This encodes CASSFFAESDTQYF. The chain joins TRBV7-2 to TRBJ2-3, with D unresolved. The germline V gene has CDR1 SGHTA and CDR2 FQGNSA. CDR3 size: 14 residues. Trimming removed 3 bases from V and 4 bases from J, with 11 bases in between.

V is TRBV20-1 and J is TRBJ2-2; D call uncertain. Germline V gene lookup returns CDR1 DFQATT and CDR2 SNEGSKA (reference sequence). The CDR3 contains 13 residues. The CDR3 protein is CTPGRVNTGELFF. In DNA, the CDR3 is TGCACCCCTGGAAGGGTCAACACCGGGGAGCTGTTTTTT.

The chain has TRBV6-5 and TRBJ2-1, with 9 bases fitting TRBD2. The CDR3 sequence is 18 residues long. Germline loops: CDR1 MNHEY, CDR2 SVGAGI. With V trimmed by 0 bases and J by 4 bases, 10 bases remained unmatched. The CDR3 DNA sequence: TGTGCCAGCAGTTACTCGCTAGCGGGAAAGTCGCATTACAATGAGCAGTTCTTC. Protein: CASSYSLAGKSHYNEQFF.

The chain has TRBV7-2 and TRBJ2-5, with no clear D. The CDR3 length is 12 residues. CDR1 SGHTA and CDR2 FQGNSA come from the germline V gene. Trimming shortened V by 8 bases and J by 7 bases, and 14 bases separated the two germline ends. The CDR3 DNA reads TGTGCCAGCTTCCCTGGTATCGGGACCCAGTACTTC. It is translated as CASFPGIGTQYF.

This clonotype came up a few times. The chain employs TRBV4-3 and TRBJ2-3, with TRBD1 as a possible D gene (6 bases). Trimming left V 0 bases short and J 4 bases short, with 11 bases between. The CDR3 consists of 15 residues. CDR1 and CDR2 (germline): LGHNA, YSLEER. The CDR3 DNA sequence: TGCGCCAGCAGCCAAGAAGGGGGTAACGCAGATACGCAGTATTTT. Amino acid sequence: CASSQEGGNADTQYF.

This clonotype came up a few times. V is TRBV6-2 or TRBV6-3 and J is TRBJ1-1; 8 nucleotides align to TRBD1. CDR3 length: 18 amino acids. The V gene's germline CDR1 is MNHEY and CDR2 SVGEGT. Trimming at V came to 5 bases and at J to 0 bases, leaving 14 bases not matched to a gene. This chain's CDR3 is CASSTGAYRGGMNTEAFF. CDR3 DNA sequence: TGTGCCAGCAGTACCGGCGCCTACAGGGGGGGAATGAACACTGAAGCTTTCTTT.

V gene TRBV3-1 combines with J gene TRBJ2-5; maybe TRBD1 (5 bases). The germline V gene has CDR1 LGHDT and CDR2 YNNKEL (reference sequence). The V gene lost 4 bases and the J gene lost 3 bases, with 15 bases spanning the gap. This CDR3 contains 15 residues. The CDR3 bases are TGTGCCAGCAGCCTCTCTCTTGGGGCAGAAGAGACCCAGTACTTC. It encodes CASSLSLGAEETQYF.

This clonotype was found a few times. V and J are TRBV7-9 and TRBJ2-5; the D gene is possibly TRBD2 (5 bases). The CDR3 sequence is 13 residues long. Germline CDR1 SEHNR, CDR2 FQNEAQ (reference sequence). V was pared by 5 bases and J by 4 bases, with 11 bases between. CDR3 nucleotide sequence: TGTGCCAGCAGCCCCGGGAAGGCAGAGACCCAGTACTTC. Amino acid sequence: CASSPGKAETQYF.

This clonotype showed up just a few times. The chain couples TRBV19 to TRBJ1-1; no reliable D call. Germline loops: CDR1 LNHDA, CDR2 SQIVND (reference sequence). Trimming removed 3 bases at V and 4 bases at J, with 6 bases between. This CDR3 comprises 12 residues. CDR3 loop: CASSIRRTEAFF. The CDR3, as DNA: TGTGCCAGTAGTATCAGGCGCACTGAAGCTTTCTTT.

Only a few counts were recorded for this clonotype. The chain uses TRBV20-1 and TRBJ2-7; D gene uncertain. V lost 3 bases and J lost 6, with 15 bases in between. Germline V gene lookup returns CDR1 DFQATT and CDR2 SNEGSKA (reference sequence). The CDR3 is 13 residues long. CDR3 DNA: TGCAGTGCTAGGCCGGGTATTTCGGGCGAGCAGTACTTC. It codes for CSARPGISGEQYF.

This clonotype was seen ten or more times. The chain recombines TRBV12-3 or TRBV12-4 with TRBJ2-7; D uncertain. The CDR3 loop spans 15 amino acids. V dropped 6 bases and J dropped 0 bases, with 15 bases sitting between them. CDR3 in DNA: TGTGCCAGCAGCCCTATGGACGGCCTCTCCTACGAGCAGTACTTC. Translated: CASSPMDGLSYEQYF.

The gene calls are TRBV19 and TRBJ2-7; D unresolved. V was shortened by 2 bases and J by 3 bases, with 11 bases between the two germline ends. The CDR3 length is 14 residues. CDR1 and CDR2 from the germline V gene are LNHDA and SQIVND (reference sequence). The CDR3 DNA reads TGTGCCAGTAGTATAACTCGCGCCTACTACGAGCAGTACTTC. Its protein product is CASSITRAYYEQYF.